This T cell receptor beta chain was profiled in a study of patients and donors after allogeneic stem cell transplantation. TCRdb reprocessed the RT-PCR reads via MiXCR and lists one record per CDR3 protein. This sample has some 960,000 distinct CDR3 sequences, with roughly 18% found just once. The CDR3 contains 18 residues. Germline V lookup: CDR1 MNHNS, CDR2 SASEGT. V shed 1 base and J shed 1 base, with 17 bases lying between them. This sequence joins TRBV6-1 and TRBJ1-3, with a possible D match to TRBD1 (6 bases). The receptor was isolated from a human donor who was either an allogeneic HSCT recipient or a stem cell or donor lymphocyte infusion donor (not recorded which). It is not recorded whose cells these are; they may come from a transplant donor. Sequencing input: blood, either unsorted or a sorted T cell fraction (not recorded which). CDR3 residues: CASSEVSGVLRSGNTIYF. The CDR3 nucleotides read TGTGCCAGCAGTGAAGTGTCAGGGGTTCTGAGATCTGGAAACACCATATATTTT.